This is a list of T cell receptor beta chains from one sample in a study of shared clonotypes between healthy human individuals. Sequencing was performed with immunoSEQ multiplex PCR; in TCRdb, only in-frame clones are kept and a portion is missing. The top ten hold 0.36% of the sample, which has 1,400,000 or so clones, around 98.5% seen once. Sequenced sample: naive CD4+ T cells sorted from blood. The receptors here all came from a man aged 25 to 40 in good health. Each CDR3 is given with its conserved first and last residue. The order of the fields is V gene, J gene, D gene, clone size, CDR3 DNA, CDR3 protein. A D gene is named only where the DNA matches it firmly. Not every row has a clone size; where given, it reads once, few, many or a size class.

V: TRBV5-1; J: TRBJ2-7; D: TRBD1; size: NA; DNA: TGCGCCAGCAGCCCCAGGGGGTCCAAGGCCTACGAGCAGTACTTC; CDR3: CASSPRGSKAYEQYF
V: TRBV7-2; J: TRBJ2-2; D: NA; size: NA; DNA: TGTGCCAGCAAACTCACCCGGGTAGCAGGGACCGGGGAGCTGTTTTTT; CDR3: CASKLTRVAGTGELFF
V: TRBV19; J: TRBJ1-2; D: NA; size: NA; DNA: TGTGCCAGTAGGCGGGAGTATGGCTACACCTTC; CDR3: CASRREYGYTF
V: TRBV9; J: TRBJ2-1; D: NA; size: NA; DNA: TGTGCCAGCAGCGTAGCAGCCCCGAATGAGCAGTTCTTC; CDR3: CASSVAAPNEQFF
V: TRBV6-5; J: TRBJ2-7; D: NA; size: NA; DNA: TGTGCCAGCAGTTACCCGGGACGGGGAGGCGAGCAGTACTTC; CDR3: CASSYPGRGGEQYF
V: TRBV7-9; J: TRBJ2-3; D: NA; size: NA; DNA: TGTGCCAGCAGCCTCAGAGGCTCCAGGATGAGGACTAGCACAGATACGCAGTATTTT; CDR3: CASSLRGSRMRTSTDTQYF
V: TRBV5-4; J: TRBJ2-3; D: NA; size: NA; DNA: TGTGCCAGCAGCGAACCCGATAGGTCGGGCATGCAGTATTTT; CDR3: CASSEPDRSGMQYF
V: TRBV7-8; J: TRBJ2-4; D: NA; size: once; DNA: TGTGCCAGCAGTGCCTGGAGGTTGTCGGCCAAAAACATTCAGTACTTC; CDR3: CASSAWRLSAKNIQYF
V: TRBV2; J: TRBJ1-5; D: NA; size: NA; DNA: TGTGCCAGCAGCTTGGCTTCAAGTGGCAATCAGCCCCAGCATTTT; CDR3: CASSLASSGNQPQHF
V: TRBV7-9; J: TRBJ1-1; D: NA; size: NA; DNA: TGTGCCAGCAGCTCAGGGGCGCAAACTGAAGCTTTCTTT; CDR3: CASSSGAQTEAFF
V: TRBV28; J: TRBJ1-1; D: NA; size: NA; DNA: TGTGCCACCGATGTGACAACTGAAGCTTTCTTT; CDR3: CATDVTTEAFF
V: TRBV7-9; J: TRBJ2-3; D: NA; size: NA; DNA: TGTGCCAGCAGCTTTGGTGTCGGGAGTGGGGGAGATACGCAGTATTTT; CDR3: CASSFGVGSGGDTQYF
V: TRBV10-1; J: TRBJ2-3; D: NA; size: NA; DNA: TGCGCCAGCAGCCAAAACGCAGGAGTGAGAGATACGCAGTATTTT; CDR3: CASSQNAGVRDTQYF
V: TRBV7-9; J: TRBJ2-7; D: NA; size: NA; DNA: TGTGCCAGCAGCCCCCTGCACGAGCAGTACTTC; CDR3: CASSPLHEQYF
V: TRBV28; J: TRBJ1-5; D: NA; size: NA; DNA: TGTGCCAGCAGCCATTTTAGCAATCAGCCCCAGCATTTT; CDR3: CASSHFSNQPQHF
V: TRBV18; J: TRBJ2-7; D: NA; size: NA; DNA: TGTGCCAGCTCACCACTAGGGGCCGGGACCGCCTACGAGCAGTACTTC; CDR3: CASSPLGAGTAYEQYF
V: TRBV9; J: TRBJ2-1; D: NA; size: NA; DNA: TGTGCCAGCAGCCACGGGACTGCACCCTCCCCGCAGTTCTTC; CDR3: CASSHGTAPSPQFF
V: TRBV5-4; J: TRBJ2-5; D: TRBD2; size: NA; DNA: TGTGCCAGCAGCTTTGGGGCGGGAGGTGAGACCCAGTACTTC; CDR3: CASSFGAGGETQYF
V: TRBV28; J: TRBJ2-1; D: NA; size: NA; DNA: TGTGCCAGCAGTTCTTTCGAGCAGTTCTTC; CDR3: CASSSFEQFF
V: TRBV29-1; J: TRBJ1-2; D: TRBD1; size: NA; DNA: TGCAGCGCTACAGGGGGCGCGTATGGCTACACCTTC; CDR3: CSATGGAYGYTF
V: TRBV11-2; J: TRBJ2-7; D: NA; size: NA; DNA: TGTGCCAGCAGTCGTAGACCCAATTCGGTCTACGAGCAGTACTTC; CDR3: CASSRRPNSVYEQYF
V: TRBV15; J: TRBJ2-1; D: TRBD2; size: NA; DNA: TGTGCCACCAGCAGAGATGCGGGAGACTTCTACAATGAGCAGTTCTTC; CDR3: CATSRDAGDFYNEQFF
V: TRBV5-6; J: TRBJ2-4; D: NA; size: once; DNA: TGTGCCAGCAGCTTAACTGAAATAGCCAAAAACATTCAGTACTTC; CDR3: CASSLTEIAKNIQYF
V: TRBV11-2; J: TRBJ2-3; D: NA; size: NA; DNA: TGTGCCAGCAGCTTAGGACACGCAGATACGCAGTATTTT; CDR3: CASSLGHADTQYF
V: TRBV2; J: TRBJ1-5; D: TRBD1; size: NA; DNA: TGTGCCAGCAGAGGACAGGGCCTCAATCAGCCCCAGCATTTT; CDR3: CASRGQGLNQPQHF
V: TRBV4-2; J: TRBJ1-4; D: NA; size: NA; DNA: TGTGCCAGCAGCCAAGATACGGGGGCCGGGGGTGAAAAACTGTTTTTT; CDR3: CASSQDTGAGGEKLFF
V: TRBV13; J: TRBJ1-4; D: NA; size: NA; DNA: TGTGCCAGCAGCGCCCGCGAAAAACTGTTTTTT; CDR3: CASSAREKLFF
V: TRBV10-2; J: TRBJ1-3; D: NA; size: NA; DNA: TGCGCCAGCAGTGAGGCGGGTTATGATGGAAACACCATATATTTT; CDR3: CASSEAGYDGNTIYF
V: TRBV6-4; J: TRBJ2-1; D: NA; size: NA; DNA: TGTGCCAGCAGTATCTCAGCCGACATCTACAATGAGCAGTTCTTC; CDR3: CASSISADIYNEQFF
V: TRBV20-1; J: TRBJ2-3; D: NA; size: NA; DNA: TGCAGTGCTGAGGGGACAGATACGCAGTATTTT; CDR3: CSAEGTDTQYF
V: TRBV5-1; J: TRBJ2-5; D: NA; size: NA; DNA: TGCGCCAGCAGCTTGGGTCAGCAAGAGACCCAGTACTTC; CDR3: CASSLGQQETQYF
V: TRBV10-2; J: TRBJ2-1; D: NA; size: NA; DNA: TGCGCCAGCAGTCCGCGTCGGGGGGAGCAGTTCTTC; CDR3: CASSPRRGEQFF
V: TRBV29-1; J: TRBJ2-1; D: NA; size: NA; DNA: TGCAGCGTTGATTGGACTAAAACCTACAATGAGCAGTTCTTC; CDR3: CSVDWTKTYNEQFF
V: TRBV5-4; J: TRBJ2-3; D: NA; size: NA; DNA: TGTGCCAGCAGCTTCCCTGCAGAAAGTACGCAGTATTTT; CDR3: CASSFPAESTQYF
V: TRBV28; J: TRBJ2-7; D: NA; size: NA; DNA: TGTGCCAGCAGTTCTCCCGGGACCACCTACGAGCAGTACTTC; CDR3: CASSSPGTTYEQYF
V: TRBV5-1; J: TRBJ1-2; D: TRBD1; size: NA; DNA: TGCGCCAGCAGCCCCGAGGGGGCGGAGAACTATGGCTACACCTTC; CDR3: CASSPEGAENYGYTF
V: TRBV9; J: TRBJ2-3; D: NA; size: NA; DNA: TGTGCCAGCAGCGTAATCCCCTCCGGGGGAGGTGGCACAGATACGCAGTATTTT; CDR3: CASSVIPSGGGGTDTQYF
V: TRBV4-1; J: TRBJ2-1; D: TRBD2; size: NA; DNA: TGCGCCAGCAGCCAACGCGAAGGAGGACTAGCGGCCTCCTACAATGAGCAGTTCTTC; CDR3: CASSQREGGLAASYNEQFF
V: TRBV7-2; J: TRBJ2-3; D: TRBD1; size: NA; DNA: TGTGCCAGCAGCTTTGACAGGGTTGGAGATACGCAGTATTTT; CDR3: CASSFDRVGDTQYF
V: TRBV27; J: TRBJ2-1; D: TRBD1; size: NA; DNA: TGTGCCAGCAGGCCCACGGGACAGGGTGGCGATGAGCAGTTCTTC; CDR3: CASRPTGQGGDEQFF
V: TRBV28; J: TRBJ2-1; D: TRBD2; size: NA; DNA: TGTGCCAGCAGCCGACTAGCGGGAGGGGGCAACAATGAGCAGTTCTTC; CDR3: CASSRLAGGGNNEQFF
V: TRBV15; J: TRBJ2-7; D: NA; size: NA; DNA: TGTGCCACCAGCAGACTGGGTGAGCAGTACTTC; CDR3: CATSRLGEQYF
V: TRBV5-4; J: TRBJ2-7; D: TRBD1; size: NA; DNA: TGTGCCAGCAGCTCCGGGACAGATGCGTTTGAGCAGTACTTC; CDR3: CASSSGTDAFEQYF
V: TRBV18; J: TRBJ2-5; D: TRBD1; size: NA; DNA: TGTGCCAGCTCACTTACAGGGGTTAAAGAGACCCAGTACTTC; CDR3: CASSLTGVKETQYF
V: TRBV15; J: TRBJ2-2; D: NA; size: NA; DNA: TGTGCCACCAGCAGCTACCCGGTTGCTGGGAGCGGGGAGCTGTTTTTT; CDR3: CATSSYPVAGSGELFF
V: TRBV5-6; J: TRBJ2-7; D: NA; size: NA; DNA: TGTGCCAGCAGCATGACCACCGCGGAGCAGTACTTC; CDR3: CASSMTTAEQYF
V: TRBV11-3; J: TRBJ1-5; D: NA; size: NA; DNA: TGTGCCAGCAGCTTAGGCCAGTCCAATCAGCCCCAGCATTTT; CDR3: CASSLGQSNQPQHF
V: TRBV10-3; J: TRBJ1-1; D: NA; size: NA; DNA: TGTGCCACCATAAATGGGGGGGGCGAGGAAGCTTTCTTT; CDR3: CATINGGGEEAFF
V: TRBV11-2; J: TRBJ2-3; D: NA; size: NA; DNA: TGTGCCAGCAGCCCCAGCACAGATACGCAGTATTTT; CDR3: CASSPSTDTQYF
V: TRBV5-1; J: TRBJ2-2; D: NA; size: NA; DNA: TGCGCCAGCAGCTTGGCCGGAGGGACCGGGGAGCTGTTTTTT; CDR3: CASSLAGGTGELFF
V: TRBV29-1; J: TRBJ2-1; D: TRBD2; size: once; DNA: TGCAGCGATCAGACTAGCGGGTCCTACAATGAGCAGTTCTTC; CDR3: CSDQTSGSYNEQFF
V: TRBV5-1; J: TRBJ2-5; D: NA; size: NA; DNA: TGCGCCAGCAGCACAACCTCAGAGACCCAGTACTTC; CDR3: CASSTTSETQYF
V: TRBV21-1; J: TRBJ2-7; D: NA; size: NA; DNA: TGCAGCGGGACGGAGGCCTACGAGCAGTACTTC; CDR3: CSGTEAYEQYF
V: TRBV11-2; J: TRBJ2-5; D: NA; size: NA; DNA: TGTGCCAGCAGCACTAGAGGGCAGAACCAAGAGACCCAGTACTTC; CDR3: CASSTRGQNQETQYF
V: TRBV7-9; J: TRBJ2-5; D: NA; size: NA; DNA: TGTGCCAGCAGACAAATAACGGGTCGCCAAGAGACCCAGTACTTC; CDR3: CASRQITGRQETQYF